The subject of this entry is one TCR beta chain. The antigen is undetermined. Primers for the PCR totalled 60 Vbeta and 13 Jbeta. Here immunoSEQ multiplex PCR was the method, and the copy in TCRdb shows in-frame clones only, minus some. Here the sample spans 150,000 to 200,000 clones, approximately 82% being singletons. The sample comes from a study of cytomegalovirus exposure and HLA in healthy donors. Overall study results and limits: Analyzed later, most CMV-associated TCR beta chains appeared HLA-restricted. According to reports, the classifier identified cytomegalovirus status with high specificity and sensitivity. The records held CMV serostatus as the only immune exposure information.

Sequencing used PBMCs. This receptor was taken from a girl aged 2-10 years in good health and CMV-seropositive.

The DNA of the CDR3 is TGTGCCAGCAGCCAAGAAGTCCAGACTAGCGGGAACAATGAGCAGTTCTTC. Translated: CASSQEVQTSGNNEQFF. This chain connects TRBV14 to TRBJ2-1; TRBD2 agrees at 11 bases. The V gene end was trimmed by 0 bases and the J gene end by 5 bases; junction bases not matched to a gene: 6. The CDR3 covers 17 residues. Germline loops: CDR1 SGHDN, CDR2 FVKESK.